The clone carrying this TCR beta chain has at least ten counts. Sample-barcoded 5' priming and a J-beta primer mix drove a second PCR of roughly 7 to 11 cycles. TCRdb independently ran MiXCR on the 5' RACE reads; one entry per CDR3 protein. Altogether hundreds of thousands of distinct CDR3 sequences are present, 52% being singletons, with the ten largest covering roughly 13%. The CDR3 spans 15 residues. V lost 3 bases and J lost 4; bases outside the gene matches: 6. Germline assignment: CDR1 LGHDT and CDR2 YNNKEL (reference sequence). This record belongs to a study of blood T cells in healthy people across ages.

Sequencing was performed on blood. This chain uses TRBV3-1 with TRBJ2-1; 7 bases line up with TRBD2. The clonotype originates from a woman at least 80 years old in good health. This CDR3 is CASSQALGGYNEQFF. CDR3 in DNA: TGTGCCAGCAGCCAGGCACTCGGGGGGTACAATGAGCAGTTCTTC.